Listed below are T cell receptor beta chains from one sample, sequenced in a study of T cells in Graves' hyperthyroidism and ophthalmopathy. MiXCR, run by TCRdb on the multiplex PCR reads, gives a single entry per CDR3 protein. The table includes about 710,000 distinct CDR3 sequences, about a sixth detected once. Sequenced material: blood. The receptors come from a man aged 18 to 29 with Graves' hyperthyroidism. Both conserved end residues are part of each CDR3. A D gene is named only where the DNA matches it firmly. Only some rows state a clone size, as once, few, many or a class for expanded clones.

D	size	J	length	V	DNA	CDR3
NA	NA	TRBJ1-4	15	TRBV25-1	TGTGCCAGCAGTGATTCGGGCAGGGGTAATGAAAAACTGTTTTTT	CASSDSGRGNEKLFF
NA	many	TRBJ1-2	14	TRBV2	TGTGCCACCTCTCAGAGCAGCGTTAACTATGGCTACACCTTC	CATSQSSVNYGYTF
NA	many	TRBJ2-2	16	TRBV11-3	TGTGCCAGCAGCTCCCGGGGACTTTTGAACACCGGGGAGCTGTTTTTT	CASSSRGLLNTGELFF
NA	few	TRBJ2-7	15	TRBV15	TGTGCCACCAGCACTCGGGCCGTCCTAGATGACGAGCAGTACTTC	CATSTRAVLDDEQYF
NA	many	TRBJ1-2	16	TRBV28	TGTGCCAGCAGGGCATGGGGAGGGGCGATGGGCGAGAGCTACACCTTC	CASRAWGGAMGESYTF
TRBD2	NA	TRBJ2-4	16	TRBV6-1	TGTGCCAGCAGTTCCGAGCGTCTAGCGGACAAAAACATTCAGTACTTC	CASSSERLADKNIQYF
NA	many	TRBJ1-1	14	TRBV5-1	TGCGCCAGCAGCCAAAGGCCAGCTAACACTGAAGCTTTCTTT	CASSQRPANTEAFF
NA	many	TRBJ2-5	14	TRBV28	TGTGCCAGCAGCCCCAGACACCTTCCTGAGACCCAGTACTTC	CASSPRHLPETQYF
NA	many	TRBJ2-3	12	TRBV2	TGTGCCAGCAGTGACAAATTCCATACGCAGTATTTT	CASSDKFHTQYF
TRBD1	many	TRBJ2-7	16	TRBV30	TGTGCCTGGGACAGCCGACTGACAGGGATCTCCTACGAGCAGTACTTC	CAWDSRLTGISYEQYF
NA	many	TRBJ2-7	14	TRBV30	TGTGCCTGGAGGAGCTTAGGGTCACACTACGAGCAGTACTTC	CAWRSLGSHYEQYF
NA	few	TRBJ2-3	14	TRBV7-9	TGTGCCAGCAGCTTAGATGGGGCGCAAGATACGCAGTATTTT	CASSLDGAQDTQYF
NA	NA	TRBJ2-2	12	TRBV29-1	TGCAGCGTTGAAGAAACCCTCGGGGAGCTGTTTTTT	CSVEETLGELFF
NA	NA	TRBJ1-5	14	TRBV6-1	TGTGCCAGCATCCCAGGGGAATGGGGTCAGCCCCAGCATTTT	CASIPGEWGQPQHF
NA	few	TRBJ1-5	13	TRBV4-1	TGCGCCAGCAGCGGGGGGGCCAATCAGCCCCAGCATTTT	CASSGGANQPQHF
TRBD2	many	TRBJ2-5	15	TRBV7-2	TGTGCCAGCAGCCCAACTAGCGGGAGCCAAGAGACCCAGTACTTC	CASSPTSGSQETQYF